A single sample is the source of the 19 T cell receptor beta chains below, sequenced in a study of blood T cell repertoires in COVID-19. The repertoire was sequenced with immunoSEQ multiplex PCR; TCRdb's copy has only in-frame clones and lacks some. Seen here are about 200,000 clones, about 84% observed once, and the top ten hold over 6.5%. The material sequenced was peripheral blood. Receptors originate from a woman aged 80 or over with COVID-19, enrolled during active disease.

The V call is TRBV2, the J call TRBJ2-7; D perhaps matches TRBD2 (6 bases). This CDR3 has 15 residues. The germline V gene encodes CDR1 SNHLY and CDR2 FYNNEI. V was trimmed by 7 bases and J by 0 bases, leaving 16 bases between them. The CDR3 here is CASKGSRTTSYEQYF. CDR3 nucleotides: TGTGCCAGCAAAGGATCTCGGACTACCTCCTACGAGCAGTACTTC.

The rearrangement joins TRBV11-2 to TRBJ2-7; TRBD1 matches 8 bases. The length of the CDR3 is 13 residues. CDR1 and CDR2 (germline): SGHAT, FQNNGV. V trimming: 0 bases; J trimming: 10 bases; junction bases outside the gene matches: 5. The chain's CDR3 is CASSLDRGRGQYF. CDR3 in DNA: TGTGCCAGCAGCTTAGACAGGGGGCGGGGACAGTACTTC.

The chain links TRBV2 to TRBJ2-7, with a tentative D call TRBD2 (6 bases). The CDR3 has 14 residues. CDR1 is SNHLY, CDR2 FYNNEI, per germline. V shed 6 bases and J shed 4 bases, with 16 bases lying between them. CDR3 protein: CASRGMGLQYEQYF. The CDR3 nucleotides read TGTGCCAGCAGGGGGATGGGACTCCAATACGAGCAGTACTTC.

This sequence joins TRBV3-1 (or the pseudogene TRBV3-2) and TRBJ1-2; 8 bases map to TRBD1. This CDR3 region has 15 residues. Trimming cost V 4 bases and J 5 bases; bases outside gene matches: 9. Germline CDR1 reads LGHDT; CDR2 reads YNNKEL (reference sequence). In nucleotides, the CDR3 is TGTGCCAGCAGCCCCGCCAGGGGGCTAGGGTATGGCTACACCTTC. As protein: CASSPARGLGYGYTF.

DNA for the CDR3: TGTGCCAGCACCTCACAGGGTTCCCCCCCCACTGAAGCTTTCTTT. Amino acid sequence: CASTSQGSPPTEAFF. The chain carries TRBV2 and TRBJ1-1, with D maybe TRBD1 (6 bases). The CDR3 has 15 amino acids. Germline assignment: CDR1 SNHLY and CDR2 FYNNEI. V was pared by 7 bases and J by 4 bases, with 19 bases between.

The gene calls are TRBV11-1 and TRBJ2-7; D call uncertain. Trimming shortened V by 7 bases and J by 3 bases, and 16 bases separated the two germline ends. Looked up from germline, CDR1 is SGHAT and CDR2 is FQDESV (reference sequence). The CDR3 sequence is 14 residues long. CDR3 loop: CASTPRVGLYEQYF. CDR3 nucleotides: TGTGCCAGCACCCCTCGGGTCGGCCTCTACGAGCAGTACTTC.

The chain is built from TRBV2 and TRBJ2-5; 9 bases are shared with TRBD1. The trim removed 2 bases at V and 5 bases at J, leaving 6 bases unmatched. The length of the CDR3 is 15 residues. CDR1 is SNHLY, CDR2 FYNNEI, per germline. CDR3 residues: CASSENRGLWETQYF. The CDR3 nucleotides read TGTGCCAGCAGTGAAAACAGGGGGCTGTGGGAGACCCAGTACTTC. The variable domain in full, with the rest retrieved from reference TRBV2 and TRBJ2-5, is EPEVTQTPSHQVTQMGQEVILRCVPISNHLYFYWYRQILGQKVEFLVSFYNNEISEKSEIFDDQFSVERPDGSNFTLKIRSTKLEDSAMYFCASSENRGLWETQYFGPGTRLLVL.

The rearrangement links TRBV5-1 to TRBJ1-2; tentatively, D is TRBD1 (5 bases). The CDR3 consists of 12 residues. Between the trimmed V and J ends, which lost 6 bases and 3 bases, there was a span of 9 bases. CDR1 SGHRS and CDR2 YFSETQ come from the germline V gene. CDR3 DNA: TGCGCCAGCAAAGGGGAAGACTATGGCTACACCTTC. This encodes CASKGEDYGYTF.

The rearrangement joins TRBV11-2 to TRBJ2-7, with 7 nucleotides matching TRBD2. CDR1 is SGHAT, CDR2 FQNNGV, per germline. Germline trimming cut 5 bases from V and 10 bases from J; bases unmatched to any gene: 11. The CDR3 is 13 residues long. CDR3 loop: CASSLGQRGEQYF. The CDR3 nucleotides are TGTGCCAGCAGCCTAGGACAACGGGGGGAACAGTACTTC.

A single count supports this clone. The CDR3 bases are TGTGCCAGCCAACAGGGGGCACAGTACGAGCAGTACTTC. Protein: CASQQGAQYEQYF. The chain combines TRBV6-5 with TRBJ2-7, with TRBD1 matching over 9 bases. Germline CDR1 is MNHEY and CDR2 is SVGAGI. The CDR3 spans 13 residues. The V segment lost 8 bases and the J segment 4 bases; nucleotides outside the gene matches: 6.

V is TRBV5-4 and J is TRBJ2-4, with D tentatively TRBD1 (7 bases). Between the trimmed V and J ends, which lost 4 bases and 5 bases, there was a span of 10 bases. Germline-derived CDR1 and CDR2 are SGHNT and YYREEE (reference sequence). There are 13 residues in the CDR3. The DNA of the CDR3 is TGTGCCAGCAGCCGCGGGACAGAAAACATTCAGTACTTC. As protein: CASSRGTENIQYF.

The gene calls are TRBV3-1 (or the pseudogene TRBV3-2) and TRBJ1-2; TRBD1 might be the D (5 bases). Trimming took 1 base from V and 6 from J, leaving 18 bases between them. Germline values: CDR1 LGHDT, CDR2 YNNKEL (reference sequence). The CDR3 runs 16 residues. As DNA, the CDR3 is TGTGCCAGCAGCCAAGTAGACGGCGCCGGACACCATGGCTACACCTTC. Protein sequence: CASSQVDGAGHHGYTF.

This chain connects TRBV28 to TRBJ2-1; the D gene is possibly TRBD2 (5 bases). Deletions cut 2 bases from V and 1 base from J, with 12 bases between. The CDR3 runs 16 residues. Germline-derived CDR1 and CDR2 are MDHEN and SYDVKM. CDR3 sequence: CASSLIASGSYNEQFF. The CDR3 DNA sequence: TGTGCCAGCAGTTTAATAGCCAGCGGTTCCTACAATGAGCAGTTCTTC.

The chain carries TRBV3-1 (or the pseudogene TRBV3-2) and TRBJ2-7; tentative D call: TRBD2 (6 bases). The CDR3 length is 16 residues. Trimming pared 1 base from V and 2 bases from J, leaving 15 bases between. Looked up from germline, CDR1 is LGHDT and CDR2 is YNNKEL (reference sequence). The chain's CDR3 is CASSQVSVAGPYEQYF. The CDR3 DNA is TGTGCCAGCAGCCAAGTTAGTGTCGCGGGACCCTACGAGCAGTACTTC.

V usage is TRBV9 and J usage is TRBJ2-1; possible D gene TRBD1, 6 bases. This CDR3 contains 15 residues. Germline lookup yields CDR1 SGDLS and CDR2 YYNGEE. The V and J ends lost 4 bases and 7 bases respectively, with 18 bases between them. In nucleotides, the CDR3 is TGTGCCAGCAGCCCAGAGGGGGACCGCTGGAATGAGCAGTTCTTC. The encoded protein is CASSPEGDRWNEQFF.

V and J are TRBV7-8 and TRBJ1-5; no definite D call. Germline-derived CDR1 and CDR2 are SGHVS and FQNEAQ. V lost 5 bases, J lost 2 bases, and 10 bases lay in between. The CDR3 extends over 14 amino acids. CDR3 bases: TGTGCCAGCAGCATCGCGCCCGGCAATCAGCCCCAGCATTTT. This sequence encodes CASSIAPGNQPQHF.

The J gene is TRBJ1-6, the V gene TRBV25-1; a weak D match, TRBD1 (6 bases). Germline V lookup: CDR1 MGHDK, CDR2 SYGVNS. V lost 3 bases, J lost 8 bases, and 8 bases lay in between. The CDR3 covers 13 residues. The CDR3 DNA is TGTGCCAGCAGTGACCAGGGGTATTCACCCCTCCACTTT. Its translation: CASSDQGYSPLHF. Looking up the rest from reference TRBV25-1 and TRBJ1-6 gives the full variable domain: EADIYQTPRYLVIGTGKKITLECSQTMGHDKMYWYQQDPGMELHLIHYSYGVNSTEKGDLSSESTVSRIRTEHFPLTLESARPSHTSQYLCASSDQGYSPLHFGNGTRLTVT.

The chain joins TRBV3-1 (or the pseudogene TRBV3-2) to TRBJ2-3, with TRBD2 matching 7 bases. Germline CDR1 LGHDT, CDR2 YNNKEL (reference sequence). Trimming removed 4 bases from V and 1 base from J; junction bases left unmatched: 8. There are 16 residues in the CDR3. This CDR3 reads CASSPLTSPRTDTQYF. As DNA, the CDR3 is TGTGCCAGCAGCCCCCTGACTAGCCCGCGCACAGATACGCAGTATTTT.

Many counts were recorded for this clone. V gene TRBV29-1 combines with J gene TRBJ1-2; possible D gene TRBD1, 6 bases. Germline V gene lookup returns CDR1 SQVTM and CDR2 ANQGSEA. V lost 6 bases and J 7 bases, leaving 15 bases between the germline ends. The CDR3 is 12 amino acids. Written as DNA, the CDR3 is TGCAGCGTCGTGGACAGTGACACTGGCTACACCTTC. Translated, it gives CSVVDSDTGYTF.